The TCR beta chain described here comes from a study of regulatory T cells in long-lasting Graves disease (dated by TCRdb to the early 2020s). Background on the whole study: Persistent Graves' disease was defined as antithyroid drug treatment for over 5 years with persistently positive TSH receptor autoantibodies. This study used TCR sequencing and RNA sequencing of peripheral blood to compare persistent Graves' disease patients against newly diagnosed Graves' disease patients. The study was registered as a clinical trial and conducted in China. A total of around 33 samples were covered by TCR sequencing, comprising around 13 persistent and around 20 newly diagnosed Graves' disease patients. Persistent Graves' disease patients in the clinical cohort had taken antithyroid drugs for approximately ten years on average.

Including the terminal cysteine and phenylalanine, the CDR3 comprises 15 residues. Only the CDR3 part of the read is kept: 45 bases, read in frame from the first base. V and J are trimmed by 5 bases and 5 bases, and the gene matches miss 7 bases of the junction. Reading the germline V gene (reference sequence) gives CDR1 SEHNR and CDR2 FQNEAQ. In the case of this clonotype: Its antigen specificity is not known. The input lacks base qualities; no much larger clone sits a single base away.

The time point label on this specimen signifies: persistent/refractory GD, antithyroid drugs over 5 years with positive TRAb. RNA was extracted from PBMCs in TRIzol for both TCR sequencing and RNA sequencing. The diagnosis of Graves' disease was made according to American Thyroid Association guidelines. Recruitment of patients was carried out at an endocrinology department in Xi'an, China. Each patient gave approximately 10 milliliters of peripheral blood, collected in an EDTA anticoagulant tube. Ficoll Paque Plus density gradient separation was used to isolate PBMCs, and no additional T cell sorting was done. RNA quality was checked with an Agilent 2100 Bioanalyzer and agarose gel, and concentration with a NanoDrop 2000. Library construction relied on multiplex PCR. Sequenced using an Illumina HiSeq 4000. TCR beta libraries were built with iRepertoire HTBI primers and Arm-PCR amplification of CDR3 regions. PCR products were gel purified before sequencing. From the authors' description of their analysis: A total of 62 TRBV and 14 TRBJ segments were identified across samples and were used for gene usage analysis of CDR3 amino acid clonotypes. COPE and FqMerger were used to merge the filtered high-quality paired reads into contigs. Contigs were aligned with BLAST to IMGT TRBV, TRBD and TRBJ reference genes, and CDR3 was defined per IMGT. Highly expanded clones were defined as clonotypes with a frequency above 0.1%. Shannon entropy served as the measure of repertoire diversity, while the Gini coefficient captured V-J evenness. A clonotype found in more than one individual was treated as public. TCRdb's own reprocessing of the public reads used fastp at Q25 and MiXCR and kept productive beta chains. A single entry per CDR3 protein holds the most common genes and DNA from its merged rows. TCRdb's processing, not the study's, gives the V and J calls here. The sample yields hundreds of thousands of distinct CDR3 sequences; around 30% were counted once. The ten largest make up about two fifths of the sample.

The study at large found these results: As a limitation, the authors acknowledged that the small sample size may reduce accuracy. TRBV28, TRBJ1-2 and TRBJ2-5 were preferentially used in persistent disease, while TRBV20-1 and TRBJ2-1 were favored in newly diagnosed disease. Only peripheral blood was studied, because thyroid tissue, the primary lesion, was inaccessible. Only the TCR beta chain was sequenced and analyzed. Compared with newly diagnosed patients, patients with persistent Graves' disease had lower TCR Shannon entropy and fewer highly expanded clones, which suggests clonal expansion. Persistent patients shared more public clonotypes among themselves (under 3,000) than newly diagnosed patients did (about 1,000).

The rearrangement combines TRBV7-9 with TRBJ2-1; 9 middle bases align to TRBD1. The sequences come from peripheral blood mononuclear cells (PBMCs), collected when the disease was refractory, from a patient treated with antithyroid drugs. This clonotype was obtained from a female donor with Graves disease. The DNA sequence reads TGTGCCAGCAGCAGAACAGGGGGCCGTCACAATGAGCAGTTCTTC. This gives the protein CASSRTGGRHNEQFF.